This T cell receptor (beta chain) emerged from a study of T cells in Graves' hyperthyroidism and ophthalmopathy. Turning to the study itself: Peripheral blood was secured at the point of initial diagnosis, before any treatment. Points from the study as a whole: In the blood, most expanded thyroid clonotypes above 0.001 appeared as well.

About this clonotype: Its antigen is unknown.

TCR beta CDR3 regions were amplified from RNA. First-round RT-PCR targeting the TCR CDR3 was performed with the HTBI primer set. TCRdb independently ran MiXCR on the multiplex PCR reads; one entry per CDR3 protein. The sample gives around 490,000 distinct CDR3 sequences, 15% to 20% of which show up once; approximately 50% is in the top ten. The ends were cut back, 5 bases at V and 1 base at J, with 13 bases in the middle. Looked up from germline, CDR1 is LNHNV and CDR2 is YYDKDF (reference sequence). CDR3 length equals 15 residues. Used for diagnoses were clinical symptoms, serum thyroxine and TRAb, thyroid ultrasound and orbital computed tomography.

The receptor comes from a man aged 40-55 years with Graves' ophthalmopathy. Sequenced: blood. J is TRBJ2-3 and V is TRBV15, with TRBD1 as a possible D gene (6 bases). CDR3 residues: CATSQGIRGTDTQYF. CDR3 DNA sequence: TGTGCCACCAGCCAGGGGATTCGGGGCACAGATACGCAGTATTTT.